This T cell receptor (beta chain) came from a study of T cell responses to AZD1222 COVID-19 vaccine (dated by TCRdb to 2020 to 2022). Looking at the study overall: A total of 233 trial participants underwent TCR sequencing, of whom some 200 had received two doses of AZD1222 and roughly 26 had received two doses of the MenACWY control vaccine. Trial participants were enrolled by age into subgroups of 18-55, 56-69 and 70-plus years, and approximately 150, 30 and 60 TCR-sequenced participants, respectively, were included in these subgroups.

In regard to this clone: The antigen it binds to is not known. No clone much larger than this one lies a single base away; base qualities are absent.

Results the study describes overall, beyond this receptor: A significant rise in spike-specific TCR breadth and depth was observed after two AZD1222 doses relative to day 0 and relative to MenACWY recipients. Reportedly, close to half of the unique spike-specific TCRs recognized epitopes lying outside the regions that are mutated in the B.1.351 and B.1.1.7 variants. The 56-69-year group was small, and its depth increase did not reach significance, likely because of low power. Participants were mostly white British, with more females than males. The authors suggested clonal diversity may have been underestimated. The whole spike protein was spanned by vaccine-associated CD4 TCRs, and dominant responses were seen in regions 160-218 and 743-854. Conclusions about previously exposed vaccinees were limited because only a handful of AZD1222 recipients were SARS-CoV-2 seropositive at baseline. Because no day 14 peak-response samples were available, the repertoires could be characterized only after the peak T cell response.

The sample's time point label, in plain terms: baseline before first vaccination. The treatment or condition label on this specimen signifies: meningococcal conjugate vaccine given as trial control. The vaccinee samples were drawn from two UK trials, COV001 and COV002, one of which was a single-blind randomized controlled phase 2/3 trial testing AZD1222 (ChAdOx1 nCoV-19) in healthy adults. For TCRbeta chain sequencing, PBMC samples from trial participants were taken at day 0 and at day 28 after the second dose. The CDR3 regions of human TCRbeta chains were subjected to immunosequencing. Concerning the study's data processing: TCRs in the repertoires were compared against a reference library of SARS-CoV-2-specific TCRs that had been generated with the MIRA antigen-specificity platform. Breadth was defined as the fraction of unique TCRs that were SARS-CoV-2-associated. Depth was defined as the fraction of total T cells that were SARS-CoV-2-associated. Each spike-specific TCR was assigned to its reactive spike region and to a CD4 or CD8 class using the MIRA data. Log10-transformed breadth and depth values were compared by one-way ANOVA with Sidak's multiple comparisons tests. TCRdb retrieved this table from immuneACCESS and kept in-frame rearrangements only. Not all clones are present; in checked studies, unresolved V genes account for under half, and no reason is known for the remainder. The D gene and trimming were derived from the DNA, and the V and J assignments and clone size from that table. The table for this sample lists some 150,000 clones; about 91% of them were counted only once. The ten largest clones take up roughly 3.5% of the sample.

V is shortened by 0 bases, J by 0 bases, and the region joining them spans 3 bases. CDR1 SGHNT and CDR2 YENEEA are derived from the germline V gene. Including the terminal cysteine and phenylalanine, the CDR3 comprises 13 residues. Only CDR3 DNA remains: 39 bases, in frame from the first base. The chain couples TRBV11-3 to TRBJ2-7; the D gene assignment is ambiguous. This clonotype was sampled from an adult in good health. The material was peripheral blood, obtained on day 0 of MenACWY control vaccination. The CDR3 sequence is CASSLDLSYEQYF. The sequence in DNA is TGTGCCAGCAGCTTAGATCTCTCCTACGAGCAGTACTTC.